Listed below are T cell receptor beta chains from one sample, sequenced in a study of control samples from healthy donors and cancer patients. Sequencing was performed with immunoSEQ multiplex PCR; in TCRdb, only in-frame clones are kept and a portion is missing. In the table there are fewer than 120,000 clones, approximately 90% of which are singletons. Sequenced input: PBMCs. These receptors came from an older woman with lung cancer. Each CDR3 is given with its conserved first and last residue. A D gene is named only where the DNA matches it firmly. Rows give clone size only sometimes, using once, few, many, or a class for an expanded clone.

d_gene: TRBD1
j_gene: TRBJ1-1
v_gene: TRBV30
abundance: NA
CDR3nt: TGTGCCTGGGTACAGGGGGGCTCGGTGAACACTGAAGCTTTCTTT
CDR3aa: CAWVQGGSVNTEAFF

d_gene: NA
j_gene: TRBJ2-3
v_gene: TRBV29-1
abundance: once
CDR3nt: TGCAGCTCCAGGGCGGGGGCTAGCACAGATACGCAGTATTTT
CDR3aa: CSSRAGASTDTQYF

d_gene: NA
j_gene: TRBJ1-1
v_gene: TRBV5-1
abundance: once
CDR3nt: TGCGCCAGCAGCCGACCGGACAGAATGAACACTGAAGCTTTCTTT
CDR3aa: CASSRPDRMNTEAFF

d_gene: NA
j_gene: TRBJ2-7
v_gene: TRBV2
abundance: NA
CDR3nt: TGTGCCAGCAGTGAACTGGGTCCCTACGAGCAGTACTTC
CDR3aa: CASSELGPYEQYF

d_gene: NA
j_gene: TRBJ1-2
v_gene: TRBV7-3
abundance: NA
CDR3nt: TGTGCCAGCAGCTTAAACGGGCCAGGGAGTTGGATGAACTATGGCTACACCTTC
CDR3aa: CASSLNGPGSWMNYGYTF

d_gene: TRBD1
j_gene: TRBJ1-2
v_gene: TRBV28
abundance: once
CDR3nt: TGTGCCAGCCAGGACAGGGCCAACTATGGCTACACCTTC
CDR3aa: CASQDRANYGYTF

d_gene: NA
j_gene: TRBJ2-7
v_gene: TRBV3-1/TRBV3-2
abundance: once
CDR3nt: TGTGCCAGCAGCCTAGGGGACGGATCCTACGAGCAGTACTTC
CDR3aa: CASSLGDGSYEQYF

d_gene: NA
j_gene: TRBJ1-2
v_gene: TRBV6-1
abundance: NA
CDR3nt: TGTGCCAGCAGTGACGGAACTAACTATGGCTACACCTTC
CDR3aa: CASSDGTNYGYTF

d_gene: TRBD1
j_gene: TRBJ2-2
v_gene: TRBV24-1
abundance: once
CDR3nt: TGTGCCACCAGTGATTTGGGACAGGGGTACACCGGGGAGCTGTTTTTT
CDR3aa: CATSDLGQGYTGELFF

d_gene: NA
j_gene: TRBJ1-1
v_gene: TRBV29-1
abundance: NA
CDR3nt: TGCAGCGTTGGAGAGGGGAACACTGAAGCTTTCTTT
CDR3aa: CSVGEGNTEAFF

d_gene: NA
j_gene: TRBJ1-2
v_gene: TRBV7-9
abundance: NA
CDR3nt: TGTGCCAGCAGCTTGCCCGGCAGGGTGGGCGGCTACACCTTC
CDR3aa: CASSLPGRVGGYTF

d_gene: TRBD2
j_gene: TRBJ2-7
v_gene: TRBV20-1
abundance: NA
CDR3nt: TGCAGTGCTAGTCGCCCTCAACTAGCGGGAGGGCCCGTCTACGAGCAGTACTTC
CDR3aa: CSASRPQLAGGPVYEQYF

d_gene: TRBD1
j_gene: TRBJ2-2
v_gene: TRBV24-1
abundance: few
CDR3nt: TGTGCCACCTCAATGACAGGGCCCACCGGGGAGCTGTTTTTT
CDR3aa: CATSMTGPTGELFF

d_gene: TRBD1
j_gene: TRBJ2-5
v_gene: TRBV6-1
abundance: NA
CDR3nt: TGTGCCAGCAGTGAACTTGCAGGGGGTGCGGAGACCCAGTACTTC
CDR3aa: CASSELAGGAETQYF

d_gene: NA
j_gene: TRBJ1-5
v_gene: TRBV24-1
abundance: NA
CDR3nt: TGTGCCACCAGTGATGCTAAGTGGGGAAGAGGTCTGGATCAGCCCCAGCATTTT
CDR3aa: CATSDAKWGRGLDQPQHF

d_gene: NA
j_gene: TRBJ2-5
v_gene: TRBV5-6
abundance: NA
CDR3nt: TGTGCCAGCACCTATTCGCGGGGGCCCCAAGAGACCCAGTACTTC
CDR3aa: CASTYSRGPQETQYF

d_gene: NA
j_gene: TRBJ1-1
v_gene: TRBV27
abundance: NA
CDR3nt: TGTGCCAGCACCTCGGGGGATGCCCTAACTGAAGCTTTCTTT
CDR3aa: CASTSGDALTEAFF

d_gene: TRBD1
j_gene: TRBJ2-2
v_gene: TRBV7-3
abundance: many
CDR3nt: TGTGCCAGCAGCTTACAGGGGGCGAAGAATTCCGGGGAGCTGTTTTTT
CDR3aa: CASSLQGAKNSGELFF

d_gene: NA
j_gene: TRBJ1-5
v_gene: TRBV18
abundance: NA
CDR3nt: TGTGCCAGCTCACCGGCAGACAATCAGCCCCAGCATTTT
CDR3aa: CASSPADNQPQHF

d_gene: TRBD1
j_gene: TRBJ2-7
v_gene: TRBV5-6
abundance: NA
CDR3nt: TGTGCCAGCAGCCCGGGACAGGGCTTTAGGGGGAAGTACTTC
CDR3aa: CASSPGQGFRGKYF

d_gene: NA
j_gene: TRBJ1-1
v_gene: TRBV6-6
abundance: NA
CDR3nt: TGTGCCAGCAGTAACCGGGGGGCGCGCGGCACTGAAGCTTTCTTT
CDR3aa: CASSNRGARGTEAFF

d_gene: NA
j_gene: TRBJ2-2
v_gene: TRBV6-5
abundance: NA
CDR3nt: TGTGCCAGCAGACAGGGTCGAACCGGGGAGCTGTTTTTT
CDR3aa: CASRQGRTGELFF

d_gene: NA
j_gene: TRBJ2-3
v_gene: TRBV7-9
abundance: NA
CDR3nt: TGTGCCAGCAGTTCAAGGGACCAGCTAGGGGCAGATACGCAGTATTTT
CDR3aa: CASSSRDQLGADTQYF

d_gene: NA
j_gene: TRBJ2-6
v_gene: TRBV5-4
abundance: NA
CDR3nt: TGTGCCAGCAGCTTGGTTCTAACTGGGGCCAACGTCCTGACTTTC
CDR3aa: CASSLVLTGANVLTF

d_gene: NA
j_gene: TRBJ1-2
v_gene: TRBV6-1
abundance: NA
CDR3nt: TGTGCCAGCAGTGAAGCCCGGCCCGTAGATGGCTACACCTTC
CDR3aa: CASSEARPVDGYTF

d_gene: NA
j_gene: TRBJ1-6
v_gene: TRBV2
abundance: NA
CDR3nt: TGTGCCAGCCGGTTCCAGAGTTCACCCCTCCACTTT
CDR3aa: CASRFQSSPLHF

d_gene: TRBD1
j_gene: TRBJ1-1
v_gene: TRBV18
abundance: NA
CDR3nt: TGTGCCAGCTCACCTACAGGGCAGGGGGCCACTGAAGCTTTCTTT
CDR3aa: CASSPTGQGATEAFF

d_gene: NA
j_gene: TRBJ1-1
v_gene: TRBV6-1
abundance: NA
CDR3nt: TGTGCCAGCAGTGACGGACAGCCTGTGAACGCTTTCTTT
CDR3aa: CASSDGQPVNAFF

d_gene: NA
j_gene: TRBJ1-1
v_gene: TRBV7-2
abundance: NA
CDR3nt: TGTGCCAGCAGCTTAGACGTCAGCAGGAACACTGAAGCTTTCTTT
CDR3aa: CASSLDVSRNTEAFF

d_gene: NA
j_gene: TRBJ1-1
v_gene: TRBV7-9
abundance: NA
CDR3nt: TGTGCCAGCATGTGGGGGGCCCGAATGAACACTGAAGCTTTCTTT
CDR3aa: CASMWGARMNTEAFF

d_gene: TRBD2
j_gene: TRBJ2-5
v_gene: TRBV6-1
abundance: once
CDR3nt: TGTGCCAGCAGTGACCTCAGCGGGGGGCACAAAGAGACCCAGTACTTC
CDR3aa: CASSDLSGGHKETQYF

d_gene: TRBD1
j_gene: TRBJ1-4
v_gene: TRBV4-2
abundance: NA
CDR3nt: TGTGCCAGCAGGGGAGACAGGGGGCGGCTTGAAAAACTGTTTTTT
CDR3aa: CASRGDRGRLEKLFF